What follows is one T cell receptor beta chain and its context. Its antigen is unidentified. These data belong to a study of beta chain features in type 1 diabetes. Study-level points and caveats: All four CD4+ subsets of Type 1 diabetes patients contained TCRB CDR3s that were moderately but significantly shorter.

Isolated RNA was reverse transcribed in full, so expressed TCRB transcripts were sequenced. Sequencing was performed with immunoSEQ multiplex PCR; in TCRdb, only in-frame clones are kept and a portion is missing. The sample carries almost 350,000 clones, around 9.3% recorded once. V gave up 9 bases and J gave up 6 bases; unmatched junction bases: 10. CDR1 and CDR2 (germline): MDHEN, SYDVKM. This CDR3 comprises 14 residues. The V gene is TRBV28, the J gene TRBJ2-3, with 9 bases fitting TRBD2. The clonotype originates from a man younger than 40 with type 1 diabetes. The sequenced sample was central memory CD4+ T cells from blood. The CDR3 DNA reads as TGTGCCAGTAGTAGCGGGGGTAACCGGGATACGCAGTATTTT. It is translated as CASSSGGNRDTQYF.